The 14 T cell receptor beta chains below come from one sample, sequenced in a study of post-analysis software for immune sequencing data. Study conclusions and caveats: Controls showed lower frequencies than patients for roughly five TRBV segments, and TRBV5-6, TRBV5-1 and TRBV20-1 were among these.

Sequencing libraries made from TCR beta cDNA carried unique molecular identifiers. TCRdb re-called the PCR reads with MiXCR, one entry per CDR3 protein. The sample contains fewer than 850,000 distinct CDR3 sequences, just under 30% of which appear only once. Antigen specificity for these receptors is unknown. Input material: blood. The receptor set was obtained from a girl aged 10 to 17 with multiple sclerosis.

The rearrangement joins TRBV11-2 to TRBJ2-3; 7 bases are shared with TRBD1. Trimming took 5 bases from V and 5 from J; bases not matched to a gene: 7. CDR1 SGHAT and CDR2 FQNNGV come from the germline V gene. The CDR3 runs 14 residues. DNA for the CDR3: TGTGCCAGCAGCAATCACAGGGGTGGAGATACGCAGTATTTT. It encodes CASSNHRGGDTQYF.

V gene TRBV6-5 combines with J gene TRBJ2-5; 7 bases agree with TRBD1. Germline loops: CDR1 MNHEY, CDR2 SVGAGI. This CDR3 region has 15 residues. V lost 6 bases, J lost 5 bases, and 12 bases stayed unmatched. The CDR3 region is CASSQLRGLWETQYF. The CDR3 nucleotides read TGTGCCAGCAGCCAACTCAGGGGGTTGTGGGAGACCCAGTACTTC.

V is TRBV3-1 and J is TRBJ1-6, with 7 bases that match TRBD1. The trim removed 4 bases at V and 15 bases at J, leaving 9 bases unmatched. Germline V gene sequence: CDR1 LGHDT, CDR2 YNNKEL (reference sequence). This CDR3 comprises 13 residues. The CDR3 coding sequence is TGTGCCAGCAGCCCTCGGACAGGAGCAGACCTCCACTTT. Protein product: CASSPRTGADLHF. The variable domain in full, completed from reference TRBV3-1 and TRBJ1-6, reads DTAVSQTPKYLVTQMGNDKSIKCEQNLGHDTMYWYKQDSKKFLKIMFSYNNKELIINETVPNRFSPKSPDKAHLNLHINSLELGDSAVYFCASSPRTGADLHFGNGTRLTVT.

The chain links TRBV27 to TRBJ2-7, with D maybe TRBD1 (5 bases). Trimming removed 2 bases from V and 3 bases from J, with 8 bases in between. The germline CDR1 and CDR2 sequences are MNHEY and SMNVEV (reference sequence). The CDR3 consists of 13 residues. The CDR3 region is CASSLARDYEQYF. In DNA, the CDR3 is TGTGCCAGCAGTTTAGCCAGGGACTACGAGCAGTACTTC.

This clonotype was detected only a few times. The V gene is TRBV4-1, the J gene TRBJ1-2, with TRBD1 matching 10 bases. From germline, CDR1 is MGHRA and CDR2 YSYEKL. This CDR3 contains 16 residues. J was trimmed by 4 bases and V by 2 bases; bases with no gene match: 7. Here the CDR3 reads CASSQPTGGLAYGYTF. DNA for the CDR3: TGCGCCAGCAGCCAACCGACAGGGGGCTTAGCCTATGGCTACACCTTC.

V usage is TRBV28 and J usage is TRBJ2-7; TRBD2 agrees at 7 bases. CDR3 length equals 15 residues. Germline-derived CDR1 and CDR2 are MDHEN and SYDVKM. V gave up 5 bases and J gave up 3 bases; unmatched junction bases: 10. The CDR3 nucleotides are TGTGCCAGCAGTCCCTCCGGGGGAGGGTTCTACGAGCAGTACTTC. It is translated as CASSPSGGGFYEQYF.

The CDR3 is CSASRRERDAQYF. The CDR3 DNA sequence: TGCAGTGCCTCGCGGCGGGAGAGGGATGCGCAGTATTTT. The gene calls are TRBV20-1 and TRBJ2-3; 7 bases map to TRBD2. This CDR3 is 13 amino acids long. V lost 6 bases, J lost 10 bases, and 13 bases stayed unmatched. Germline loops: CDR1 DFQATT, CDR2 SNEGSKA (reference sequence).

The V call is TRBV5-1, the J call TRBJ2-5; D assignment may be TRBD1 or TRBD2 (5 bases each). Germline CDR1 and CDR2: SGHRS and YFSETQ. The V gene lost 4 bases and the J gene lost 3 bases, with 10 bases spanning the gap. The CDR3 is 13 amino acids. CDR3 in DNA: TGCGCCAGCAGCCAGGGACGGAAAGAGACCCAGTACTTC. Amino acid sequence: CASSQGRKETQYF.

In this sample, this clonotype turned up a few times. The CDR3 nucleotides are TGCGCCAGCAGCCGCCGGGACAGCCCGAATGAAAAACTGTTTTTT. Translating it yields CASSRRDSPNEKLFF. This sequence joins TRBV5-1 and TRBJ1-4, with TRBD1 matching over 7 bases. Losses at the gene ends were 4 bases for V and 5 bases for J; bases not matched to a gene: 8. The germline V gene encodes CDR1 SGHRS and CDR2 YFSETQ. This CDR3 has 15 residues.

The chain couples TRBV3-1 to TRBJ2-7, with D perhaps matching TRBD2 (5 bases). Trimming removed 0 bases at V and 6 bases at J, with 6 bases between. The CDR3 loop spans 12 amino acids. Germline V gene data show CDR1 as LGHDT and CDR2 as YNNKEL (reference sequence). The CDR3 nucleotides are TGTGCCAGCAGCCAAGAACGGGGCGAGCAGTACTTC. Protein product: CASSQERGEQYF.

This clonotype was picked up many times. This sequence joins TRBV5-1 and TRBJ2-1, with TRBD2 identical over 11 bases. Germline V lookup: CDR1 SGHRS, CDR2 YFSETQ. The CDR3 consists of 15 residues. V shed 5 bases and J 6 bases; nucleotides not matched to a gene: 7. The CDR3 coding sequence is TGCGCCAGCAGAGCGGGACTAGCGGACTCCAATGAGCAGTTCTTC. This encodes CASRAGLADSNEQFF.

The CDR3 DNA follows: TGTGCCAGCAGTAGGGGGGTTCGAAATGAGCAGTACTTC. It encodes CASSRGVRNEQYF. The rearrangement uses TRBV25-1 and TRBJ2-7; D is possibly TRBD1 or TRBD2 (6 bases each). Germline CDR1 MGHDK, CDR2 SYGVNS. Trimming removed 5 bases from V and 7 bases from J, with 15 bases in between. The CDR3 covers 13 residues.

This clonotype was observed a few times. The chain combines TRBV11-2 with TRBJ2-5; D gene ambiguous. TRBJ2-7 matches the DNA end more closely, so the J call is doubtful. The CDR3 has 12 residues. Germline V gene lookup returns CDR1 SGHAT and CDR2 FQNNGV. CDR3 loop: CASSANPLEQYF. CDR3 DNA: TGTGCCAGCAGCGCTAACCCTCTCGAGCAGTACTTC.

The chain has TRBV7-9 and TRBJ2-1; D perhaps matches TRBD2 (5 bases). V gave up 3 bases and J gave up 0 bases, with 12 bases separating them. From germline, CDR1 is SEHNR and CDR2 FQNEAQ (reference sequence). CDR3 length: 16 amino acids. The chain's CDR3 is CASSFKRSSSYNEQFF. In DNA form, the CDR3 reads TGTGCCAGCAGCTTCAAGCGGAGCAGCTCCTACAATGAGCAGTTCTTC.